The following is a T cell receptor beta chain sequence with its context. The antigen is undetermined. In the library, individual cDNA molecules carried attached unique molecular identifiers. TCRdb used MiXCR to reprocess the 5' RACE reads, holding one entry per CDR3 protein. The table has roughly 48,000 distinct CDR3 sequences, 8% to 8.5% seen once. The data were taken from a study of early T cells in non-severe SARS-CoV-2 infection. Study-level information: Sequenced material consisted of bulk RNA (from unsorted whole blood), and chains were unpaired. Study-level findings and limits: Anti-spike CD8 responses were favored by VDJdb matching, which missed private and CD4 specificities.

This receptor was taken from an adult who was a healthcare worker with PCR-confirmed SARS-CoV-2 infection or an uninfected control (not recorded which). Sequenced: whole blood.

The CDR3 nucleotides are TGTGCCAGCAGCTTAGGAGGCGGCAGGAAGGGATATGGCTACACCTTC. This encodes CASSLGGGRKGYGYTF. The gene calls are TRBV11-2 and TRBJ1-2; D unresolved. CDR1 is SGHAT, CDR2 FQNNGV, per germline. There are 16 residues in the CDR3. V was cut by 1 base and J by 5 bases, with 17 bases left in between.